Listed below are T cell receptor beta chains from one sample, sequenced in a study of cytomegalovirus exposure and HLA in healthy donors. Sequencing was performed with immunoSEQ multiplex PCR; in TCRdb, only in-frame clones are kept and a portion is missing. The sample records around 150,000 clones, 79% being singletons. The sequenced sample was PBMCs. These receptors were taken from a man between 40 and 49 years old in good health and CMV-seronegative. The CDR3 runs from the conserved cysteine through the conserved F or W. A D gene is named only where the DNA matches it firmly. Clone size, where shown, is once, few, many, or a class for clones that have expanded.

v_gene: TRBV5-6
d_gene: NA
j_gene: TRBJ2-7
len: 17
abundance: NA
CDR3aa: CASSLRPSGIRAYEQYF
CDR3nt: TGTGCCAGCAGCTTGAGGCCTTCCGGGATCCGGGCCTACGAGCAGTACTTC

v_gene: TRBV5-4
d_gene: NA
j_gene: TRBJ2-5
len: 14
abundance: NA
CDR3aa: CASTSGRGSKTQYF
CDR3nt: TGTGCCAGCACAAGCGGACGGGGTTCGAAGACCCAGTACTTC

v_gene: TRBV28
d_gene: TRBD1
j_gene: TRBJ1-1
len: 14
abundance: NA
CDR3aa: CASSPPGQGNEAFF
CDR3nt: TGTGCCAGCAGTCCTCCCGGACAGGGCAATGAAGCTTTCTTT

v_gene: TRBV18
d_gene: NA
j_gene: TRBJ2-7
len: 13
abundance: NA
CDR3aa: CASSGTGPYEQYF
CDR3nt: TGTGCCAGCTCAGGAACAGGGCCCTACGAGCAGTACTTC

v_gene: TRBV18
d_gene: NA
j_gene: TRBJ1-3
len: 16
abundance: NA
CDR3aa: CASSPAGADSGNTIYF
CDR3nt: TGTGCCAGCTCACCAGCAGGGGCCGACTCTGGAAACACCATATATTTT

v_gene: TRBV4-1
d_gene: TRBD2
j_gene: TRBJ2-2
len: 16
abundance: NA
CDR3aa: CASSPQETSGTGELFF
CDR3nt: TGCGCCAGCAGCCCCCAGGAGACTAGCGGGACCGGGGAGCTGTTTTTT

v_gene: TRBV6-1
d_gene: NA
j_gene: TRBJ1-4
len: 15
abundance: once
CDR3aa: CASRIQFATNEKLFF
CDR3nt: TGTGCCAGCAGGATACAGTTTGCAACTAATGAAAAACTGTTTTTT

v_gene: TRBV2
d_gene: TRBD2
j_gene: TRBJ2-1
len: 14
abundance: NA
CDR3aa: CASTRGGDPNEQFF
CDR3nt: TGTGCCAGCACGCGGGGGGGTGACCCAAATGAGCAGTTCTTC

v_gene: TRBV4-1
d_gene: NA
j_gene: TRBJ2-7
len: 13
abundance: NA
CDR3aa: CASSQGLSYEQYF
CDR3nt: TGCGCCAGCAGCCAGGGCCTCTCATACGAGCAGTACTTC

v_gene: TRBV2
d_gene: NA
j_gene: TRBJ2-3
len: 13
abundance: NA
CDR3aa: CASSWTVTDTQYF
CDR3nt: TGTGCCAGCAGCTGGACAGTCACAGATACGCAGTATTTT

v_gene: TRBV5-6
d_gene: TRBD1
j_gene: TRBJ1-6
len: 14
abundance: once
CDR3aa: CASSLRRGNSPLHF
CDR3nt: TGTGCCAGCAGCTTGCGCAGGGGGAATTCACCCCTCCACTTT

v_gene: TRBV19
d_gene: TRBD1
j_gene: TRBJ2-2
len: 14
abundance: NA
CDR3aa: CASIQTGGTGELFF
CDR3nt: TGTGCCAGCATCCAAACAGGGGGCACCGGGGAGCTGTTTTTT

v_gene: TRBV7-9
d_gene: NA
j_gene: TRBJ1-2
len: 14
abundance: NA
CDR3aa: CASSLSVLPHGYTF
CDR3nt: TGTGCCAGCAGCTTATCGGTCTTGCCCCATGGCTACACCTTC

v_gene: TRBV2
d_gene: NA
j_gene: TRBJ2-1
len: 14
abundance: NA
CDR3aa: CASSGSLSYNEQFF
CDR3nt: TGTGCCAGCAGTGGTAGCCTCTCCTACAATGAGCAGTTCTTC

v_gene: TRBV5-1
d_gene: NA
j_gene: TRBJ2-3
len: 14
abundance: NA
CDR3aa: CASSRDTGTDTQYF
CDR3nt: TGCGCCAGCAGCCGGGACACAGGCACAGATACGCAGTATTTT

v_gene: TRBV5-6
d_gene: TRBD1
j_gene: TRBJ2-5
len: 14
abundance: NA
CDR3aa: CASSTGSGGETQYF
CDR3nt: TGTGCCAGCAGTACAGGGTCAGGGGGCGAGACCCAGTACTTC

v_gene: TRBV6-1
d_gene: NA
j_gene: TRBJ1-2
len: 13
abundance: NA
CDR3aa: CASPAGANYGYTF
CDR3nt: TGTGCCAGCCCCGCAGGTGCTAACTATGGCTACACCTTC

v_gene: TRBV7-9
d_gene: NA
j_gene: TRBJ1-1
len: 15
abundance: NA
CDR3aa: CASSFPQGMNTEAFF
CDR3nt: TGTGCCAGCAGCTTCCCCCAGGGGATGAACACTGAAGCTTTCTTT

v_gene: TRBV15
d_gene: NA
j_gene: TRBJ2-5
len: 13
abundance: NA
CDR3aa: CATSRGGRQTQYF
CDR3nt: TGTGCCACCAGCAGGGGTGGCAGGCAGACCCAGTACTTC

v_gene: TRBV29-1
d_gene: TRBD1
j_gene: TRBJ2-1
len: 16
abundance: NA
CDR3aa: CSVVRQGKIASNEQFF
CDR3nt: TGCAGCGTTGTCCGACAGGGGAAGATTGCTTCCAATGAGCAGTTCTTC

v_gene: TRBV30
d_gene: NA
j_gene: TRBJ1-1
len: 13
abundance: once
CDR3aa: CAWSWPQNTEAFF
CDR3nt: TGTGCCTGGAGTTGGCCCCAGAACACTGAAGCTTTCTTT

v_gene: TRBV19
d_gene: NA
j_gene: TRBJ2-1
len: 14
abundance: NA
CDR3aa: CASSKQTDYNEQFF
CDR3nt: TGTGCCAGTAGTAAGCAGACTGACTACAATGAGCAGTTCTTC

v_gene: TRBV11-2
d_gene: TRBD2
j_gene: TRBJ2-7
len: 14
abundance: NA
CDR3aa: CASSLGTKSYEQYF
CDR3nt: TGTGCCAGCAGCTTGGGGACTAAATCCTACGAGCAGTACTTC

v_gene: TRBV7-8
d_gene: NA
j_gene: TRBJ2-3
len: 15
abundance: NA
CDR3aa: CASRGRAGSGDTQYF
CDR3nt: TGTGCCAGCAGGGGTAGAGCGGGTAGCGGAGATACGCAGTATTTT

v_gene: TRBV5-4
d_gene: NA
j_gene: TRBJ2-3
len: 14
abundance: NA
CDR3aa: CASSLSGRTDTQYF
CDR3nt: TGTGCCAGCAGCTTGAGCGGACGCACAGATACGCAGTATTTT

v_gene: TRBV5-1
d_gene: NA
j_gene: TRBJ2-2
len: 15
abundance: NA
CDR3aa: CASSSERPNTGELFF
CDR3nt: TGCGCCAGCTCGTCGGAGCGACCGAACACCGGGGAGCTGTTTTTT

v_gene: TRBV5-1
d_gene: NA
j_gene: TRBJ2-5
len: 14
abundance: NA
CDR3aa: CASSLQGAWETQYF
CDR3nt: TGCGCCAGCAGCTTGCAGGGTGCGTGGGAGACCCAGTACTTC

v_gene: TRBV10-3
d_gene: NA
j_gene: TRBJ2-1
len: 15
abundance: NA
CDR3aa: CAISRRGEDYNEQFF
CDR3nt: TGTGCCATCAGTCGACGAGGCGAGGATTACAATGAGCAGTTCTTC

v_gene: TRBV6-6
d_gene: NA
j_gene: TRBJ2-2
len: 13
abundance: NA
CDR3aa: CASSLLNTGELFF
CDR3nt: TGTGCCAGCAGCCTCCTGAACACCGGGGAGCTGTTTTTT

v_gene: TRBV5-5
d_gene: TRBD2
j_gene: TRBJ2-5
len: 16
abundance: NA
CDR3aa: CASSSGGSPHQETQYF
CDR3nt: TGTGCCAGCAGCTCGGGCGGGAGCCCACACCAAGAGACCCAGTACTTC

v_gene: TRBV5-1
d_gene: TRBD1
j_gene: TRBJ2-5
len: 16
abundance: NA
CDR3aa: CASSRRQGATQETQYF
CDR3nt: TGCGCCAGCAGCCGGCGACAGGGGGCGACGCAAGAGACCCAGTACTTC

v_gene: TRBV5-1
d_gene: NA
j_gene: TRBJ2-3
len: 15
abundance: NA
CDR3aa: CASSRGGTSTDTQYF
CDR3nt: TGCGCCAGCAGCAGGGGGGGGACTAGCACAGATACGCAGTATTTT

v_gene: TRBV28
d_gene: TRBD2
j_gene: TRBJ2-3
len: 15
abundance: NA
CDR3aa: CASSLRAGGFDTQYF
CDR3nt: TGTGCCAGCAGTTTAAGAGCGGGAGGGTTTGATACGCAGTATTTT

v_gene: TRBV19
d_gene: TRBD2
j_gene: TRBJ2-1
len: 20
abundance: few
CDR3aa: CASSMGIFSGRPNQNNEQFF
CDR3nt: TGTGCCAGTAGCATGGGGATATTTAGCGGGAGGCCGAACCAAAACAATGAGCAGTTCTTC

v_gene: TRBV15
d_gene: TRBD2
j_gene: TRBJ2-3
len: 16
abundance: NA
CDR3aa: CATSKRPAGSTDTQYF
CDR3nt: TGTGCCACCAGCAAGAGACCAGCGGGGAGCACAGATACGCAGTATTTT

v_gene: TRBV7-9
d_gene: NA
j_gene: TRBJ2-3
len: 15
abundance: NA
CDR3aa: CASSPSEPRTDTQYF
CDR3nt: TGTGCCAGCTCCCCTAGCGAACCTCGCACAGATACGCAGTATTTT

v_gene: TRBV7-9
d_gene: TRBD2
j_gene: TRBJ2-5
len: 12
abundance: NA
CDR3aa: CASAGGTETQYF
CDR3nt: TGTGCCAGCGCGGGGGGCACAGAGACCCAGTACTTC

v_gene: TRBV7-2
d_gene: TRBD2
j_gene: TRBJ2-1
len: 15
abundance: NA
CDR3aa: CASSLDLAGGPTQFF
CDR3nt: TGTGCCAGCAGCTTAGATCTAGCGGGAGGGCCCACGCAGTTCTTC

v_gene: TRBV19
d_gene: TRBD2
j_gene: TRBJ2-1
len: 16
abundance: NA
CDR3aa: CASSKRLARQDNEQFF
CDR3nt: TGTGCCAGTAGTAAACGACTAGCCCGCCAAGACAATGAGCAGTTCTTC

v_gene: TRBV5-1
d_gene: NA
j_gene: TRBJ2-3
len: 15
abundance: NA
CDR3aa: CATTLEAAPTDTQYF
CDR3nt: TGCGCCACCACCCTTGAGGCAGCCCCGACAGATACGCAGTATTTT

v_gene: TRBV27
d_gene: NA
j_gene: TRBJ2-2
len: 14
abundance: once
CDR3aa: CASSYQGSTGELFF
CDR3nt: TGTGCCAGCAGTTACCAGGGGTCTACCGGGGAGCTGTTTTTT

v_gene: TRBV11-3
d_gene: TRBD2
j_gene: TRBJ2-1
len: 14
abundance: NA
CDR3aa: CAGSLAGGAREQFF
CDR3nt: TGTGCCGGCAGCTTAGCGGGGGGGGCCCGGGAGCAGTTCTTC

v_gene: TRBV29-1
d_gene: TRBD2
j_gene: TRBJ2-3
len: 18
abundance: NA
CDR3aa: CSVEGGLAGMLSSGTQYF
CDR3nt: TGCAGCGTTGAAGGGGGACTAGCGGGAATGTTGTCATCAGGTACGCAGTATTTT

v_gene: TRBV5-6
d_gene: NA
j_gene: TRBJ2-2
len: 14
abundance: NA
CDR3aa: CASRHRRNTGELFF
CDR3nt: TGTGCCAGCAGGCACAGGAGGAACACCGGGGAGCTGTTTTTT

v_gene: TRBV21-1
d_gene: NA
j_gene: TRBJ2-6
len: 18
abundance: NA
CDR3aa: CASSKKSVRCSGANGLTF
CDR3nt: TGTGCCAGCAGCAAAAAGTCGGTGAGATGCTCTGGGGCCAACGGCCTGACTTTC

v_gene: TRBV29-1
d_gene: TRBD1
j_gene: TRBJ2-3
len: 14
abundance: NA
CDR3aa: CSVSITGVGDTQYF
CDR3nt: TGCAGCGTCTCAATCACAGGGGTGGGAGATACGCAGTATTTT

v_gene: TRBV27
d_gene: TRBD2
j_gene: TRBJ2-4
len: 16
abundance: NA
CDR3aa: CASRAGTSGPKNIQYF
CDR3nt: TGTGCCAGCAGGGCGGGGACTAGCGGACCGAAAAACATTCAGTACTTC

v_gene: TRBV19
d_gene: TRBD1
j_gene: TRBJ1-5
len: 15
abundance: NA
CDR3aa: CASSIAGQPNQPQHF
CDR3nt: TGTGCCAGTAGTATTGCGGGACAGCCTAATCAGCCCCAGCATTTT

v_gene: TRBV6-5
d_gene: NA
j_gene: TRBJ2-1
len: 15
abundance: once
CDR3aa: CATTIPLGSYNEQFF
CDR3nt: TGTGCCACTACAATACCACTGGGCTCCTACAACGAGCAGTTCTTC

v_gene: TRBV29-1
d_gene: TRBD1
j_gene: TRBJ1-1
len: 12
abundance: NA
CDR3aa: CSTGQPNTEAFF
CDR3nt: TGCAGCACGGGACAGCCGAACACTGAAGCTTTCTTT

v_gene: TRBV15
d_gene: TRBD2
j_gene: TRBJ2-3
len: 14
abundance: NA
CDR3aa: CATSRGLAPDTQYF
CDR3nt: TGTGCCACCAGCAGAGGACTAGCCCCAGATACGCAGTATTTT

v_gene: TRBV7-2
d_gene: NA
j_gene: TRBJ2-3
len: 14
abundance: few
CDR3aa: CASSYYPSTDTQYF
CDR3nt: TGTGCCAGCAGCTACTACCCTAGCACAGATACGCAGTATTTT

v_gene: TRBV5-1
d_gene: NA
j_gene: TRBJ2-5
len: 14
abundance: few
CDR3aa: CASSLGPGLETQYF
CDR3nt: TGCGCCAGCAGCTTGGGGCCGGGTTTAGAGACCCAGTACTTC

v_gene: TRBV27
d_gene: TRBD2
j_gene: TRBJ2-7
len: 15
abundance: NA
CDR3aa: CASSLQGLAIYEQYF
CDR3nt: TGTGCCAGCAGTTTGCAGGGACTAGCGATATACGAGCAGTACTTC

v_gene: TRBV7-9
d_gene: NA
j_gene: TRBJ2-7
len: 12
abundance: once
CDR3aa: CASSPTAYEQYF
CDR3nt: TGTGCCAGCAGTCCTACAGCCTACGAGCAGTACTTC

v_gene: TRBV10-3
d_gene: TRBD1
j_gene: TRBJ2-7
len: 14
abundance: NA
CDR3aa: CAIRAGTGGYEQYF
CDR3nt: TGTGCCATCAGAGCCGGGACAGGGGGCTACGAGCAGTACTTC

v_gene: TRBV6-6
d_gene: NA
j_gene: TRBJ2-1
len: 13
abundance: NA
CDR3aa: CASSNSGYNEQFF
CDR3nt: TGTGCCAGCAGCAACTCGGGGTACAATGAGCAGTTCTTC